Following are 2 T cell receptor beta chains from one sample sequenced in a study of OX40 agonist ivuxolimab in advanced cancers. Clones were read by immunoSEQ multiplex PCR, and TCRdb kept only the in-frame ones, dropping some. The sample yields around 18,000 clones, roughly two thirds seen once. The sequencing here drew on CD4+ or CD8+ T cells sorted from blood, taken in a trial of the OX40 agonist ivuxolimab. These receptor sequences come from an adult with an advanced solid tumor such as melanoma, head and neck, liver or kidney cancer.

The rearrangement links TRBV5-6 to TRBJ2-7, with a possible D match to TRBD1 (6 bases). The V end was cut by 0 bases, the J end by 3 bases, with 7 bases between. The CDR3 is 13 residues long. CDR1 SGHDT and CDR2 YYEEEE come from the germline V gene. The CDR3, as DNA: TGTGCCAGCAGCTTGGGACAGGACTACGAGCAGTACTTC. Amino acids: CASSLGQDYEQYF.

In DNA, the CDR3 is TGCGCCAGCAGTCCCGACAGAGCCAGCAATCAGCCCCAGCATTTT. Amino acids: CASSPDRASNQPQHF. This chain connects TRBV4-1 to TRBJ1-5; tentatively, D is TRBD1 (5 bases). Germline CDR1 is MGHRA and CDR2 is YSYEKL. CDR3 length equals 15 residues. V lost 6 bases and J 1 base, leaving 13 bases between the germline ends.